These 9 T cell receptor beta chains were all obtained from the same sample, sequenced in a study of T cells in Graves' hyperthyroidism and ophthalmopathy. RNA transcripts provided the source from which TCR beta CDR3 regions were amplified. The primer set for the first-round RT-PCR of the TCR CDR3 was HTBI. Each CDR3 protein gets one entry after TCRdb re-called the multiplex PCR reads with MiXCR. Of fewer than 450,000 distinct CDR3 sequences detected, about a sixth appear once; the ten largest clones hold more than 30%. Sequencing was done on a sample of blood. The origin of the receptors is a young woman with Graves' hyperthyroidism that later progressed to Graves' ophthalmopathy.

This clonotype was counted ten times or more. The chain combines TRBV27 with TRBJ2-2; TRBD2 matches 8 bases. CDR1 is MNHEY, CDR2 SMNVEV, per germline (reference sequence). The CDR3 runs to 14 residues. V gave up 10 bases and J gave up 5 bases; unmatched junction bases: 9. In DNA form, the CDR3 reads TGTGCCACAAGAACTAGCGGAGGTACCGGGGAGCTGTTTTTT. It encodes CATRTSGGTGELFF.

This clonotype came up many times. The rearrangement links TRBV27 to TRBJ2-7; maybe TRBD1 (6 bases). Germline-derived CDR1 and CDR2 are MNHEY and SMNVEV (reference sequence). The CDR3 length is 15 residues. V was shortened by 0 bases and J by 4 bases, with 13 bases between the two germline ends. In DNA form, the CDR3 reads TGTGCCAGCAGTTTATCGAGGGGGTGGGGTTACGAGCAGTACTTC. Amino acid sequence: CASSLSRGWGYEQYF.

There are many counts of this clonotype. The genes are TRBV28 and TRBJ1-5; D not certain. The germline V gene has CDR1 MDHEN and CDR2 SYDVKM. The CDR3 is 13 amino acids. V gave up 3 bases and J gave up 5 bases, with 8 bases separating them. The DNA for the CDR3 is TGTGCCAGCAGTTTCTCTGACTATCAGCCCCAGCATTTT. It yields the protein CASSFSDYQPQHF.

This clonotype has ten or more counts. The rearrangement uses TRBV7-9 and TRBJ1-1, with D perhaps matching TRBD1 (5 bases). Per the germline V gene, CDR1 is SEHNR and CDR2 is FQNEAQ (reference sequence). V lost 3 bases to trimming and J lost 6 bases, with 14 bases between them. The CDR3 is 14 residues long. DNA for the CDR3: TGTGCCAGCAGCTTTCTGGCAGGGCCCCCTGAAGCTTTCTTT. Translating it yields CASSFLAGPPEAFF.

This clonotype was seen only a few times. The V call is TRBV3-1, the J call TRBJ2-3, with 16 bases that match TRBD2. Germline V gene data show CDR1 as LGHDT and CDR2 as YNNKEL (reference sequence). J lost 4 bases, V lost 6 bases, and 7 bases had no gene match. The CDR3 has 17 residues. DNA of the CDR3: TGTGCCAGCAGTTACACCGGGACTAGCGGGGGGGCAGATACGCAGTATTTT. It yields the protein CASSYTGTSGGADTQYF.

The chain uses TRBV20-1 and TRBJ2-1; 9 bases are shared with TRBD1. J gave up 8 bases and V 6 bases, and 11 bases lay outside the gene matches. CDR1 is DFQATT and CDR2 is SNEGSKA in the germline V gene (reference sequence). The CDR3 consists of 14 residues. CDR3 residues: CSANWGQGSYEQFF. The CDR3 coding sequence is TGCAGTGCCAATTGGGGACAGGGCTCTTATGAGCAGTTCTTC.

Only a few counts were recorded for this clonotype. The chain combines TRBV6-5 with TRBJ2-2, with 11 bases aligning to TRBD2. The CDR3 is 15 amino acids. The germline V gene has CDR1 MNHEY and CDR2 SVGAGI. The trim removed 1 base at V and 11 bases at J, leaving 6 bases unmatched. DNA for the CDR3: TGTGCCAGCAGTTACTTACTAGCGGGAGTGCGAGAGCTGTTTTTT. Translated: CASSYLLAGVRELFF.

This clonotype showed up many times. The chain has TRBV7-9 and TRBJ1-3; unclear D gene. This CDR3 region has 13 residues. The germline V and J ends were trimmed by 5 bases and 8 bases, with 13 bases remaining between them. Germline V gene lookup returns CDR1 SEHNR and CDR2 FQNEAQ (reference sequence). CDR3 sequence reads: CASSPTKGDTIYF. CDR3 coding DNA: TGTGCCAGCAGCCCCACGAAGGGTGACACCATATATTTT.

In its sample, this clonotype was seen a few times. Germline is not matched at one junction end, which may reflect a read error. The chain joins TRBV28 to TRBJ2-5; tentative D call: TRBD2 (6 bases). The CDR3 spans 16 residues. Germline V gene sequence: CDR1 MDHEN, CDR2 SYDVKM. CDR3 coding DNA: TGTGCCAGCAGTTTATTGGAGGGGCCCCCACAAGAGGCCCAGTACTTC. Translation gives CASSLLEGPPQEAQYF.